Listed here are 14 T cell receptor beta chains from one sample, sequenced in a study of post-analysis software for immune sequencing data. cDNA libraries for TCR beta contained unique molecular identifiers. One entry per CDR3 protein, called by TCRdb with MiXCR from the PCR reads. The data show about 200,000 distinct CDR3 sequences, around 29% seen once. Study findings and constraints: TRBV5-6, TRBV5-1 and TRBV20-1 belonged to a set of roughly five TRBV segments that were more frequent in patients than controls.

Their antigen targets remain unknown. Sample: blood. Receptor source: a girl aged 2-17 years with multiple sclerosis.

At least ten counts were recorded for this clonotype. J is TRBJ2-7 and V is TRBV18; 8 bases are shared with TRBD1. J gave up 2 bases and V 1 base, and 1 base lay outside the gene matches. The CDR3 has 14 residues. Per germline, CDR1 KGHSH and CDR2 LQKENI. CDR3 sequence: CASSPQTGAYEQYF. The CDR3 DNA reads TGTGCCAGCTCACCACAGACAGGGGCCTACGAGCAGTACTTC.

The chain recombines TRBV14 with TRBJ2-3; 7 nucleotides align to TRBD2. V lost 6 bases and J lost 3; bases outside the gene matches: 9. The CDR3 has 15 amino acids. Germline V gene sequence: CDR1 SGHDN, CDR2 FVKESK. The CDR3: CASRPAGWGTDTQYF. As DNA, the CDR3 is TGTGCCAGCAGACCAGCGGGATGGGGAACAGATACGCAGTATTTT.

About this clonotype itself: A read error may be the cause here, since a much bigger clone is one base away. The chain carries TRBV29-1 and TRBJ2-1, with D uncertain. The J call may not be correct, given that the DNA end is closer to TRBJ2-7. In germline, CDR1 is SQVTM, CDR2 ANQGSEA. This CDR3 has 13 amino acids. CDR3 sequence (DNA): TGCAGCGTTAATATGTACTCCTACAATGAGCAGTACTTC. Amino acids: CSVNMYSYNEQYF.

This clonotype was seen a few times. This chain connects TRBV28 to TRBJ1-5; D uncertain. This CDR3 region has 13 residues. V shed 5 bases and J shed 4 bases, with 9 bases lying between them. CDR1 and CDR2 from the germline V gene are MDHEN and SYDVKM. The CDR3 DNA reads as TGTGCCAGCAGTCTCCCAGTTAATCAGCCCCAGCATTTT. This sequence encodes CASSLPVNQPQHF. Complete variable domain (other parts from reference TRBV28 and TRBJ1-5): DVKVTQSSRYLVKRTGEKVFLECVQDMDHENMFWYRQDPGLGLRLIYFSYDVKMKEKGDIPEGYSVSREKKERFSLILESASTNQTSMYLCASSLPVNQPQHFGDGTRLSIL.

This clonotype turned up a few times. This chain connects TRBV30 to TRBJ2-5, with 11 nucleotides matching TRBD1. Trimming took 5 bases from V and 11 from J; bases not matched to a gene: 10. The CDR3 totals 13 residues. Germline V gives CDR1 GTSNPN, CDR2 SVGIG (reference sequence). CDR3 DNA sequence: TGTGCCTGGGGGGACAGGGGGAAGGATGAGCAGTACTTC. The encoded protein is CAWGDRGKDEQYF.

V gene TRBV7-9 combines with J gene TRBJ2-5; the match to TRBD2 covers 14 bases. V lost 5 bases and J lost 1; bases outside the gene matches: 6. Germline-derived CDR1 and CDR2 are SEHNR and FQNEAQ (reference sequence). The CDR3 sequence is 17 residues long. CDR3 sequence (DNA): TGTGCCAGCAGCCGGGGACTAGCGGGGGTCATCCAAGAGACCCAGTACTTC. Its protein product is CASSRGLAGVIQETQYF. Supplemented by reference TRBV7-9 and TRBJ2-5, the full variable domain reads DTGVSQNPRHKITKRGQNVTFRCDPISEHNRLYWYRQTLGQGPEFLTYFQNEAQLEKSRLLSDRFSAERPKGSFSTLEIQRTEQGDSAMYLCASSRGLAGVIQETQYFGPGTRLLVL.

This clonotype was observed many times. CDR3 region: CASSYSSGGPTYEQYF. The CDR3 region has the DNA TGTGCCAGCAGTTACTCCTCCGGCGGGCCCACTTACGAGCAGTACTTC. The gene calls are TRBV6-6 and TRBJ2-7; D might be TRBD2 (5 bases). Per germline, CDR1 MNHNY and CDR2 SVGAGI (reference sequence). The CDR3 spans 16 residues. Trimming removed 0 bases at V and 4 bases at J, with 16 bases between.

This clonotype was picked up one time. Given a much more abundant clone one base away, this may be a read error. CDR3 amino acids: CASSSMGQGSYNEQFF. The CDR3 DNA sequence: TGCGCCAGCAGCTCGATGGGACAGGGCTCCTACAATGAGCAGTTCTTC. This chain connects TRBV5-1 to TRBJ2-1, with TRBD1 matching over 9 bases. After removal of 3 bases from V and 0 bases from J, the junction contained 4 bases not matched to a gene. Germline V gives CDR1 SGHRS, CDR2 YFSETQ. The CDR3 totals 16 residues.

This clonotype was seen ten or more times. This chain uses TRBV5-1 with TRBJ2-7; no definite D call. The V gene lost 2 bases and the J gene lost 0 bases, with 9 bases spanning the gap. Germline values: CDR1 SGHRS, CDR2 YFSETQ. CDR3 length equals 14 residues. In DNA form, the CDR3 reads TGCGCCAGCAGCTTTGGACCGCCCTCCTACGAGCAGTACTTC. It specifies CASSFGPPSYEQYF.

This chain uses TRBV5-1 with TRBJ2-3; D remains unclear. The CDR3 has 16 amino acids. The germline CDR1 and CDR2 sequences are SGHRS and YFSETQ. V dropped 0 bases and J dropped 0 bases, with 11 bases sitting between them. This CDR3 is CASSLVGTISTDTQYF. In DNA form, the CDR3 reads TGCGCCAGCAGCTTGGTTGGTACCATAAGCACAGATACGCAGTATTTT.

About this clonotype itself: This may come from a read error, since a much larger clone is one base off. The chain links TRBV27 to TRBJ2-6, with D perhaps TRBD1 or TRBD2 (5 bases each). The CDR3 contains 16 residues. V dropped 7 bases and J dropped 2 bases, with 15 bases sitting between them. Germline CDR1 MNHEY, CDR2 SMNVEV (reference sequence). Written as DNA, the CDR3 is TGTGCCAGCACCACCGGGACCCACCCTGGGGCCAACGTCCTGACTTTC. Its translation is CASTTGTHPGANVLTF. The full variable domain, completed using reference TRBV27 and TRBJ2-6, is EAQVTQNPRYLITVTGKKLTVTCSQNMNHEYMSWYRQDPGLGLRQIYYSMNVEVTDKGDVPEGYKVSRKEKRNFPLILESPSPNQTSLYFCASTTGTHPGANVLTFGAGSRLTVL.

This clonotype was counted between two and nine times. CDR3 in DNA: TGTGCCAGCAGCCAAGGCCAGGGACGGGTCTACGAGCAGTACTTC. It translates to CASSQGQGRVYEQYF. The chain joins TRBV7-9 to TRBJ2-7; tentatively, D is TRBD1 or TRBD2 (5 bases each). The length of the CDR3 is 15 residues. Trimming pared 5 bases from V and 3 bases from J, leaving 17 bases between. Per the germline V gene, CDR1 is SEHNR and CDR2 is FQNEAQ (reference sequence).

This chain uses TRBV29-1 with TRBJ1-1; the D gene is possibly TRBD1 (6 bases). Germline V gene data show CDR1 as SQVTM and CDR2 as ANQGSEA. The CDR3 contains 11 residues. Trimming left V 7 bases short and J 10 bases short, with 16 bases between. CDR3 amino acids: CSARQVGGAFF. CDR3 nucleotides: TGCAGCGCCCGACAGGTGGGTGGAGCTTTCTTT.

This clonotype was observed many times. This CDR3 reads CSVQGGQGWGEQYF. The CDR3 DNA sequence: TGCAGCGTCCAAGGAGGGCAGGGGTGGGGAGAGCAGTACTTC. The chain employs TRBV29-1 and TRBJ2-7, with D tentatively TRBD1 or TRBD2 (6 bases each). V was trimmed by 6 bases and J by 7 bases, leaving 22 bases between them. Germline V CDR1 and CDR2: SQVTM, ANQGSEA. The CDR3 has 14 residues.